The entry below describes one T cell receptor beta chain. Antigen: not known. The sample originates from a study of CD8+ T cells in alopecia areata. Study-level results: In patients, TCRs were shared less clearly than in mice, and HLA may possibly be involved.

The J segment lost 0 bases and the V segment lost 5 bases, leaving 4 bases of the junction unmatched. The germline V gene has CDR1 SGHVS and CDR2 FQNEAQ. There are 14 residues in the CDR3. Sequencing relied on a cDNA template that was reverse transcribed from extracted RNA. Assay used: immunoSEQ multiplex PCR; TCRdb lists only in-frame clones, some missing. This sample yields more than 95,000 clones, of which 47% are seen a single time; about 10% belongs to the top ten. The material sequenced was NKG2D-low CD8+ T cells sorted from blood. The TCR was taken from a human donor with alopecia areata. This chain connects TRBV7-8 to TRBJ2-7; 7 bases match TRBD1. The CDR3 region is CASSGDRDSYEQYF. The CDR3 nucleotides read TGTGCCAGCAGCGGCGACAGGGACTCCTACGAGCAGTACTTC.